These T cell receptor beta chains were read from a single sample in a study of regulatory T cells in long-lasting Graves disease. TCRdb fed the multiplex PCR reads into MiXCR, producing one record per CDR3 protein. The sample holds 350,000 to 450,000 distinct CDR3 sequences, just under 15% seen once. These data were also reused for a study on T cells in Graves' hyperthyroidism and ophthalmopathy.

Material: peripheral blood mononuclear cells (PBMCs), obtained at new diagnosis, from a patient treated with antithyroid drugs. These receptor sequences come from a woman under 40 with Graves disease. Both conserved end residues are part of each CDR3. A D gene is named only where the DNA matches it firmly. Size is stated for part of the rows, as once, few or many counts, or as a class when the clone is expanded.

CDR3aa: CASSLGRGRYNEQFF
CDR3nt: TGTGCCAGCAGCTTGGGCCGGGGGCGATACAATGAGCAGTTCTTC
abundance: NA
j_gene: TRBJ2-1
v_gene: TRBV11-1
d_gene: NA

CDR3aa: CATGLAGSSYNEQFF
CDR3nt: TGCGCCACCGGACTAGCGGGAAGCTCCTACAATGAGCAGTTCTTC
abundance: many
j_gene: TRBJ2-1
v_gene: TRBV5-1
d_gene: TRBD2

CDR3aa: CASSQVAGTQETQYF
CDR3nt: TGCGCCAGCAGCCAAGTAGCGGGAACCCAAGAGACCCAGTACTTC
abundance: few
j_gene: TRBJ2-5
v_gene: TRBV4-1
d_gene: TRBD2

CDR3aa: CASSLRGQVTSGANVLTF
CDR3nt: TGTGCCAGCAGCTTACGCGGACAGGTTACCTCTGGGGCCAACGTCCTGACTTTC
abundance: NA
j_gene: TRBJ2-6
v_gene: TRBV7-9
d_gene: TRBD1

CDR3aa: CSVDGGAEAFF
CDR3nt: TGCAGCGTTGATGGGGGGGCTGAAGCTTTCTTT
abundance: NA
j_gene: TRBJ1-1
v_gene: TRBV29-1
d_gene: NA

CDR3aa: CASTLDFYSNQPQHF
CDR3nt: TGTGCCAGCACCTTGGACTTTTATAGCAATCAGCCCCAGCATTTT
abundance: NA
j_gene: TRBJ1-5
v_gene: TRBV28
d_gene: NA

CDR3aa: CSAPNGERGFPSTDTQYF
CDR3nt: TGCAGTGCCCCGAACGGGGAGCGGGGCTTTCCTAGCACAGATACGCAGTATTTT
abundance: many
j_gene: TRBJ2-3
v_gene: TRBV20-1
d_gene: TRBD2

CDR3aa: CASSLSGEPGGLATNEKLFF
CDR3nt: TGTGCCAGCAGCTTATCAGGGGAACCAGGCGGGCTCGCAACTAATGAAAAACTGTTTTTT
abundance: NA
j_gene: TRBJ1-4
v_gene: TRBV11-2
d_gene: NA

CDR3aa: CASSFLAGPGADTQYF
CDR3nt: TGTGCCAGCAGCTTCTTGGCGGGGCCCGGCGCAGATACGCAGTATTTT
abundance: NA
j_gene: TRBJ2-3
v_gene: TRBV7-9
d_gene: NA

CDR3aa: CASSSGLAGDLTDTQYF
CDR3nt: TGTGCCAGCAGCTCTGGACTAGCGGGAGATCTAACAGATACGCAGTATTTT
abundance: many
j_gene: TRBJ2-3
v_gene: TRBV7-6
d_gene: TRBD2

CDR3aa: CASRRQEVLSYEQYF
CDR3nt: TGTGCCAGCAGAAGACAGGAGGTACTCTCCTACGAGCAGTACTTC
abundance: NA
j_gene: TRBJ2-7
v_gene: TRBV28
d_gene: NA

CDR3aa: CAREREGADTQYF
CDR3nt: TGTGCCCGCGAGCGGGAGGGGGCAGATACGCAGTATTTT
abundance: many
j_gene: TRBJ2-3
v_gene: TRBV30
d_gene: TRBD2

CDR3aa: CASSPGPLWGERNEQFF
CDR3nt: TGTGCCAGCAGTCCTGGCCCCCTTTGGGGGGAGAGGAATGAGCAGTTCTTC
abundance: many
j_gene: TRBJ2-1
v_gene: TRBV28
d_gene: NA

CDR3aa: CASSLSPGQGYNEQFF
CDR3nt: TGCGCCAGCAGCCTATCCCCCGGACAGGGGTACAATGAGCAGTTCTTC
abundance: many
j_gene: TRBJ2-1
v_gene: TRBV5-1
d_gene: TRBD1

CDR3aa: CASTFEGAGSEAFF
CDR3nt: TGTGCCAGCACTTTTGAGGGGGCAGGGTCTGAAGCTTTCTTT
abundance: NA
j_gene: TRBJ1-1
v_gene: TRBV28
d_gene: TRBD1